Presented here are 3 T cell receptor beta chains from one specimen sequenced in a study of T cells after yellow fever vaccination. TCRdb reprocessed the 5' RACE reads via MiXCR and lists one record per CDR3 protein. The table has some 300,000 distinct CDR3 sequences, approximately 11% seen once. The source was CD4+ T cells sorted from PBMCs, collected 45 days after the yellow fever booster vaccination. The receptors here all came from a man in his late teens or twenties who received the YFV17D yellow fever vaccine.

By share of the sample, this clonotype is medium-sized. The chain employs TRBV6-2 or TRBV6-3 and TRBJ1-5; 7 nucleotides align to TRBD1. V lost 7 bases to trimming and J lost 0 bases; unmatched junction nucleotides: 15. CDR1 and CDR2 (germline): MNHEY, SVGEGT. The CDR3 loop spans 18 amino acids. CDR3 sequence reads: CASTSRDRLTYSNQPQHF. CDR3 coding DNA: TGTGCCAGCACCTCCCGGGACAGACTAACGTATAGCAATCAGCCCCAGCATTTT.

This clonotype has just a few counts. The chain carries TRBV28 and TRBJ1-1, with 7 bases lining up with TRBD1. Germline trimming cut 5 bases from V and 5 bases from J; bases unmatched to any gene: 11. The CDR3 is made up of 15 amino acids. Germline CDR1 reads MDHEN; CDR2 reads SYDVKM. CDR3 sequence reads: CASSPDPPGGTEAFF. CDR3 in DNA: TGTGCCAGCAGTCCGGATCCTCCAGGGGGGACTGAAGCTTTCTTT.

This clonotype came up a few times. This rearrangement joins TRBV18 to TRBJ1-1, with a weak D call TRBD1 (6 bases). V lost 5 bases to trimming and J lost 1 base, with 14 bases between them. Germline lookup yields CDR1 KGHSH and CDR2 LQKENI. The CDR3 is 15 residues long. CDR3 region: CASSSIPGQNTEAFF. The CDR3, as DNA: TGTGCCAGCTCATCTATTCCGGGACAGAACACTGAAGCTTTCTTT.